A selection of T cell receptor beta chains follows, all from one sample in a study of CD8+ T cells in alopecia areata. Assay: immunoSEQ multiplex PCR; the TCRdb copy retains only in-frame clones and omits some. The table shows fewer than 150,000 clones, with roughly 80% occurring only once. The material was CD8+ T cells sorted from blood, obtained at week 4, from a patient treated with tofacitinib. The receptors shown here come from a human donor with alopecia areata. The CDR3 runs from the conserved cysteine through the conserved F or W. Each record gives: J gene, V gene, CDR3 protein.

J gene: TRBJ2-2
V gene: TRBV29-1
CDR3 protein: CSVSGRVTGELFF

J gene: TRBJ2-7
V gene: TRBV10-3
CDR3 protein: CAISESGGPNAYEQYF

J gene: TRBJ2-1
V gene: TRBV25-1
CDR3 protein: CASSSPGDYNEQFF

J gene: TRBJ2-3
V gene: TRBV5-1
CDR3 protein: CASSLELSTDTQYF

J gene: TRBJ2-7
V gene: TRBV6-1
CDR3 protein: CASSLSGRTTYEQYF

J gene: TRBJ2-1
V gene: TRBV7-8
CDR3 protein: CASSLRDMEGRSEQFF

J gene: TRBJ1-4
V gene: TRBV4-3
CDR3 protein: CASSQGTGVREKLFF

J gene: TRBJ2-4
V gene: TRBV4-3
CDR3 protein: CASSQDNVQGAKNIQYF

J gene: TRBJ1-1
V gene: TRBV19
CDR3 protein: CASSALTGMNTEAFF

J gene: TRBJ2-7
V gene: TRBV5-1
CDR3 protein: CASSLLPTYEQYF

J gene: TRBJ2-7
V gene: TRBV4-2
CDR3 protein: CASSQDLTYEQYF

J gene: TRBJ1-5
V gene: TRBV27
CDR3 protein: CASSPNTRDRSQPQHF

J gene: TRBJ2-5
V gene: TRBV15
CDR3 protein: CATSPDLSGGETQYF

J gene: TRBJ2-7
V gene: TRBV4-3
CDR3 protein: CASSQVPGINYEQYF

J gene: TRBJ1-1
V gene: TRBV27
CDR3 protein: CASSLSLRANTEAFF

J gene: TRBJ2-1
V gene: TRBV5-6
CDR3 protein: CASSSSDRAPNEQFF

J gene: TRBJ1-3
V gene: TRBV14
CDR3 protein: CASSQGVTPWGNTIYF

J gene: TRBJ2-2
V gene: TRBV4-2
CDR3 protein: CASSQLRGGPGGELFF

J gene: TRBJ1-2
V gene: TRBV7-9
CDR3 protein: CASSSNRDGHHYGYTF

J gene: TRBJ2-1
V gene: TRBV10-2
CDR3 protein: CATSYGVISDEQFF

J gene: TRBJ2-7
V gene: TRBV25-1
CDR3 protein: CASSEYRDYGVLYF

J gene: TRBJ2-5
V gene: TRBV29-1
CDR3 protein: CSVEGAMGLKETQYF

J gene: TRBJ2-7
V gene: TRBV10-3
CDR3 protein: CAISAEGEGSYEQYF

J gene: TRBJ1-1
V gene: TRBV4-2
CDR3 protein: CASSQDTVTNTEAFF

J gene: TRBJ2-1
V gene: TRBV4-3
CDR3 protein: CASSQDTRDQRNEQFF

J gene: TRBJ2-1
V gene: TRBV7-9
CDR3 protein: CASSLREGDYNEQFF

J gene: TRBJ2-7
V gene: TRBV15
CDR3 protein: CATSRGSEPYEQYF

J gene: TRBJ2-6
V gene: TRBV4-3
CDR3 protein: CASSQWGVEQDYSGANVLTF

J gene: TRBJ2-5
V gene: TRBV7-7
CDR3 protein: CASSLAEERGDDQETQYF

J gene: TRBJ2-3
V gene: TRBV7-9
CDR3 protein: CASRTLAGDTDTQYF

J gene: TRBJ2-3
V gene: TRBV7-9
CDR3 protein: CASSSGLAGAAGWADTQYF

J gene: TRBJ2-7
V gene: TRBV5-6
CDR3 protein: CASSTGQGRLYF

J gene: TRBJ2-7
V gene: TRBV9
CDR3 protein: CASSATGTVTYEQYF

J gene: TRBJ2-3
V gene: TRBV13
CDR3 protein: CASSLGADTQYF

J gene: TRBJ2-3
V gene: TRBV7-2
CDR3 protein: CASSLFSQDTDTQYF

J gene: TRBJ2-3
V gene: TRBV7-9
CDR3 protein: CASSFGGGTDTQYF

J gene: TRBJ2-1
V gene: TRBV5-1
CDR3 protein: CASSFGTSGDEQFF

J gene: TRBJ2-3
V gene: TRBV5-5
CDR3 protein: CASSLGQGADTQYF

J gene: TRBJ2-5
V gene: TRBV7-9
CDR3 protein: CASSTTRQGAFHTQYF

J gene: TRBJ2-7
V gene: TRBV10-3
CDR3 protein: CAISEEAGGQHEQYF

J gene: TRBJ1-1
V gene: TRBV10-3
CDR3 protein: CAIRGDIFNTEAFF

J gene: TRBJ2-7
V gene: TRBV27
CDR3 protein: CASSSANLYEQYF

J gene: TRBJ2-7
V gene: TRBV7-8
CDR3 protein: CASSLGLRRGWTPYEQYF

J gene: TRBJ2-7
V gene: TRBV9
CDR3 protein: CASSIPPALEQYF

J gene: TRBJ2-7
V gene: TRBV19
CDR3 protein: CATTTGDSYEQYF

J gene: TRBJ1-2
V gene: TRBV2
CDR3 protein: CASSDIAPNYGYTF